A single sample is the source of the 14 T cell receptor beta chains below, sequenced in a study of OX40 agonist ivuxolimab in advanced cancers. Clones were sequenced by immunoSEQ multiplex PCR, and TCRdb holds only the in-frame ones, with some missing. The sample yields roughly 86,000 clones, around nine tenths seen once. The sample in question was CD4+ or CD8+ T cells sorted from blood, obtained in a trial of the OX40 agonist ivuxolimab. The source of these receptors is an adult with an advanced solid tumor such as melanoma, head and neck, liver or kidney cancer.

This clone was counted a single time. The V call is TRBV5-1, the J call TRBJ2-3; D gene uncertain. Between the trimmed V and J ends, which lost 0 bases and 2 bases, there was a span of 13 bases. The CDR3 sequence is 16 residues long. Germline V CDR1 and CDR2: SGHRS, YFSETQ. DNA for the CDR3: TGCGCCAGCAGCTTGGGTATTTATACTACCACAGATACGCAGTATTTT. This translates into CASSLGIYTTTDTQYF.

Details on this clone: The sample has other DNA sequences that encode this CDR3 too. The chain links TRBV2 to TRBJ1-5; TRBD1 matches at 11 bases. This CDR3 has 14 residues. The trim removed 6 bases at V and 5 bases at J, leaving 3 bases unmatched. The V gene's germline CDR1 is SNHLY and CDR2 FYNNEI. This chain's CDR3 is CASSGTGGDQPQHF. The DNA of the CDR3 is TGTGCCAGCAGCGGGACAGGGGGGGATCAGCCCCAGCATTTT.

V gene TRBV2 combines with J gene TRBJ2-2; D perhaps matches TRBD1 (6 bases). V gave up 4 bases and J gave up 3 bases, with 9 bases separating them. CDR3 length: 14 residues. Germline V gene data show CDR1 as SNHLY and CDR2 as FYNNEI. CDR3 bases: TGTGCCAGCAGTGGGGGGCTCGACACCGGGGAGCTGTTTTTT. It is translated as CASSGGLDTGELFF.

This sequence joins TRBV7-6 and TRBJ2-7; D possibly matches TRBD1 or TRBD2 (5 bases each). Trimming removed 5 bases from V and 4 bases from J, with 18 bases in between. Germline-derived CDR1 and CDR2 are SGHVS and FNYEAQ. This CDR3 comprises 15 residues. CDR3: CASSPRGDRAYEQYF. For the CDR3, the DNA is TGTGCCAGCAGCCCCCGAGGGGACCGCGCGTACGAGCAGTACTTC.

This clone was seen only once. The rearrangement links TRBV11-1 to TRBJ2-1; D is possibly TRBD2 (6 bases). The CDR3 is 15 amino acids. Between the trimmed V and J ends, which lost 1 base and 6 bases, there was a span of 13 bases. Per germline, CDR1 SGHAT and CDR2 FQDESV (reference sequence). The CDR3 coding sequence is TGTGCCAGCAGCTTAGTTAGCGGACATCGCAATGAGCAGTTCTTC. Its translation: CASSLVSGHRNEQFF.

J is TRBJ2-5 and V is TRBV5-4, with 10 positions matching TRBD2. This CDR3 spans 16 amino acids. Germline CDR1 SGHNT, CDR2 YYREEE (reference sequence). The J segment lost 5 bases and the V segment lost 3 bases, leaving 10 bases of the junction unmatched. The CDR3 here is CASSSQAGGPGETQYF. In DNA form, the CDR3 reads TGTGCCAGCAGCTCCCAAGCGGGAGGGCCGGGGGAGACCCAGTACTTC.

This clone was recorded only once. The rearrangement links TRBV28 to TRBJ2-5; the D gene is possibly TRBD2 (7 bases). Germline V gives CDR1 MDHEN, CDR2 SYDVKM. The CDR3 contains 15 residues. With 2 bases removed from V and 5 bases from J, the gap between germline ends came to 15 bases. The CDR3 sequence: CASSLGGGSEETQYF. CDR3 in DNA: TGTGCCAGCAGTTTAGGGGGCGGGAGCGAGGAGACCCAGTACTTC.

The genes are TRBV19 and TRBJ2-5; D not certain. CDR1 LNHDA and CDR2 SQIVND come from the germline V gene (reference sequence). The CDR3 length is 15 residues. V lost 3 bases, J lost 4 bases, and 15 bases lay in between. The CDR3 DNA reads TGTGCCAGTAGTATCTCAGGTGGGGTCGGAGAGACCCAGTACTTC. Its translation is CASSISGGVGETQYF.

The rearrangement links TRBV7-2 to TRBJ2-2; no definite D call. Germline-derived CDR1 and CDR2 are SGHTA and FQGNSA. V gave up 2 bases and J gave up 4 bases, with 11 bases separating them. The CDR3 contains 15 residues. The CDR3 nucleotides read TGTGCCAGCAGCTTAACCCCTACATCCACCGGGGAGCTGTTTTTT. Translating gives CASSLTPTSTGELFF.

The V call is TRBV6-1, the J call TRBJ2-1; D assignment may be TRBD1 or TRBD2 (5 bases each). Germline V CDR1 and CDR2: MNHNS, SASEGT. Trimming left V 2 bases short and J 4 bases short, with 12 bases between. The CDR3 is 15 amino acids. The CDR3 loop is CASSESGTGYNEQFF. Here the CDR3 DNA reads TGTGCCAGCAGTGAATCCGGGACGGGGTACAATGAGCAGTTCTTC.

The chain joins TRBV28 to TRBJ1-5; 10 nucleotides align to TRBD1. This CDR3 is built from 15 residues. V lost 6 bases to trimming and J lost 6 bases; unmatched junction nucleotides: 8. CDR1 is MDHEN, CDR2 SYDVKM, per germline. The CDR3 protein is CASRSGQGIGQPQHF. The CDR3, as DNA: TGTGCCAGCAGGTCGGGACAGGGGATTGGTCAGCCCCAGCATTTT.

This chain uses TRBV5-6 with TRBJ1-1, with D possibly TRBD1 on 5 matching bases. Trimming stripped 4 bases from V and 6 bases from J, with 16 bases between. Germline V gene lookup returns CDR1 SGHDT and CDR2 YYEEEE. This CDR3 is 14 amino acids long. The CDR3 sequence is CASSHRTGTAEAFF. CDR3 DNA sequence: TGTGCCAGCAGCCACAGGACGGGAACGGCTGAAGCTTTCTTT.

This clone was counted only a few times. V usage is TRBV4-3 and J usage is TRBJ1-3, with D perhaps TRBD1 (5 bases). The V end was cut by 0 bases, the J end by 2 bases, with 14 bases between. The germline V gene has CDR1 LGHNA and CDR2 YSLEER. The CDR3 spans 17 residues. The CDR3 region is CASSQDFMGGAGNTIYF. CDR3 coding DNA: TGCGCCAGCAGCCAAGACTTTATGGGGGGGGCTGGAAACACCATATATTTT.

Of note for this clone: Compared with germline, one end of the junction differs, possibly owing to a read error. This chain uses TRBV18 with TRBJ2-7; D not resolved. Germline values: CDR1 KGHSH, CDR2 LQKENI. The CDR3 has 11 residues. CDR3 bases: TGTGCCAGCTCACCCTCCAACGAGCAGTACTTC. It specifies CASSPSNEQYF.